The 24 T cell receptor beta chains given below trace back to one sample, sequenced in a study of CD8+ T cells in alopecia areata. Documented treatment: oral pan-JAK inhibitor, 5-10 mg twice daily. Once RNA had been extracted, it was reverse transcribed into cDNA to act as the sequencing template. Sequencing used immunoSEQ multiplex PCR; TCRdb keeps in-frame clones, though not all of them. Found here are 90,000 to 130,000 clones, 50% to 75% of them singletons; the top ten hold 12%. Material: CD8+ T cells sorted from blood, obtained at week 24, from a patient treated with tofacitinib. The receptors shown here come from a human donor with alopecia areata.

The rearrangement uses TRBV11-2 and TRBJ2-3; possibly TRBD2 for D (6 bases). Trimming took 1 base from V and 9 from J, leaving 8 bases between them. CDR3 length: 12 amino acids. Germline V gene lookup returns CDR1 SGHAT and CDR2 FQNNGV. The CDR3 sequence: CASSLGRGTQYF. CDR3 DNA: TGTGCCAGCAGCTTAGGCCGGGGGACGCAGTATTTT.

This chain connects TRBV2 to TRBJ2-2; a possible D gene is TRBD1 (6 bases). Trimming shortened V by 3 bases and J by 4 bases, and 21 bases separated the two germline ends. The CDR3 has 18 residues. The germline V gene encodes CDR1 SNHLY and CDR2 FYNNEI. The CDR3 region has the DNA TGTGCCAGCAGTGAGGGGACCGGGACAAGGGTCCCCACCGGGGAGCTGTTTTTT. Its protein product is CASSEGTGTRVPTGELFF.

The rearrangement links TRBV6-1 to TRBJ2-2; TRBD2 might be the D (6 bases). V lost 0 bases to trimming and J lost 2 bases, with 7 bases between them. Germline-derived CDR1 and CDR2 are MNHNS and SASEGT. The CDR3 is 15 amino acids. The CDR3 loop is CASSEASGNTGELFF. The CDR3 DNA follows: TGTGCCAGCAGTGAAGCTAGCGGAAACACCGGGGAGCTGTTTTTT.

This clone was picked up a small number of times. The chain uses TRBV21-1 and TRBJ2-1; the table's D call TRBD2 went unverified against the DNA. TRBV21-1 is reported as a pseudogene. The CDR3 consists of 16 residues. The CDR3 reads CASSKVIPSSYNEQFF. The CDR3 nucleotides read TGTGCCAGCAGCAAAGTAATTCCGAGCTCCTACAATGAGCAGTTCTTC.

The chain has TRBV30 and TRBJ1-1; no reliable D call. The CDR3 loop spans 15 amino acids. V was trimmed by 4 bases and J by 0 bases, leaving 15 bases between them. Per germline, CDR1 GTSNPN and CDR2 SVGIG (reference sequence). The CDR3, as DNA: TGTGCCTGGAATACCTTGACGGAGATGAACACTGAAGCTTTCTTT. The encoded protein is CAWNTLTEMNTEAFF.

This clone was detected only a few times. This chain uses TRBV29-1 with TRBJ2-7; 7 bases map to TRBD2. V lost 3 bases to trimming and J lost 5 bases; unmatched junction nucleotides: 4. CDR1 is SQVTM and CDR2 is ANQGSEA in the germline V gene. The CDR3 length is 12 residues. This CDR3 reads CSVDSRGDEQYF. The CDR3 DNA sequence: TGCAGCGTTGACAGCCGGGGGGACGAGCAGTACTTC.

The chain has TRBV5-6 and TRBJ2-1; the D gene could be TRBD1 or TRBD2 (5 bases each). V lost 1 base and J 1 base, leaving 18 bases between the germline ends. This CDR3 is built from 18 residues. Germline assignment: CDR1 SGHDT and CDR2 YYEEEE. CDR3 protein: CASSLPSGWGLSYNEQFF. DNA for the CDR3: TGTGCCAGCAGCTTGCCCAGCGGCTGGGGCCTTTCCTACAATGAGCAGTTCTTC.

Written as DNA, the CDR3 is TGTGCCAGCAGCGCATACAATGAGCAGTTCTTC. This gives the protein CASSAYNEQFF. V is TRBV13 and J is TRBJ2-1; D gene unclear. The CDR3 has 11 amino acids. Germline lookup yields CDR1 PRHDT and CDR2 FYEKMQ (reference sequence). V gave up 5 bases and J gave up 4 bases, with 3 bases separating them.

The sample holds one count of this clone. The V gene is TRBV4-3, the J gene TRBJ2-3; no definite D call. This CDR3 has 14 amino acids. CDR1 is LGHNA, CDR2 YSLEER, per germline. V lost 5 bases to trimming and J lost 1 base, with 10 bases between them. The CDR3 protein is CASSWLGRTDTQYF. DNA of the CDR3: TGCGCCAGCAGCTGGTTGGGTCGCACAGATACGCAGTATTTT.

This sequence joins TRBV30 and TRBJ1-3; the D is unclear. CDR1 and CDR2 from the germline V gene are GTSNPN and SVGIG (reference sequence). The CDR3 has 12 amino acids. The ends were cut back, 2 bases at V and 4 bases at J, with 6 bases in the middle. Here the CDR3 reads CAWSLGGNTIYF. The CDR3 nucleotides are TGTGCCTGGAGTCTCGGCGGAAACACCATATATTTT.

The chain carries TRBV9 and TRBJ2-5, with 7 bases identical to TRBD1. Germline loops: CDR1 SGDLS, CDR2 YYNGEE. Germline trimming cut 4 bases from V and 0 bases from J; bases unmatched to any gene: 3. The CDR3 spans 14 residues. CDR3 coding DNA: TGTGCCAGCAGCATTGGACAGGACCAAGAGACCCAGTACTTC. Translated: CASSIGQDQETQYF. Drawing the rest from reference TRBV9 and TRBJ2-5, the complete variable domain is DSGVTQTPKHLITATGQRVTLRCSPRSGDLSVYWYQQSLDQGLQFLIQYYNGEERAKGNILERFSAQQFPDLHSELNLSSLELGDSALYFCASSIGQDQETQYFGPGTRLLVL.

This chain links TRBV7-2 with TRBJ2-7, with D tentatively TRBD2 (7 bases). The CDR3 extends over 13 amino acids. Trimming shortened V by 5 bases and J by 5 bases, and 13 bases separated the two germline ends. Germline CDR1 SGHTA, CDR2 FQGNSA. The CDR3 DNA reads TGTGCCAGCAGCGAAGGGGGGGCCCACGAGCAGTACTTC. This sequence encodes CASSEGGAHEQYF.

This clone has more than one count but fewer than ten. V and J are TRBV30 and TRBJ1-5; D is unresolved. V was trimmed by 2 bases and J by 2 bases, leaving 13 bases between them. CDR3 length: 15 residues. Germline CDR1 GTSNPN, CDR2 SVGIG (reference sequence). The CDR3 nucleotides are TGTGCCTGGAGTCTAGGCCGGATTGGCAATCAGCCCCAGCATTTT. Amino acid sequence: CAWSLGRIGNQPQHF.

DNA of the CDR3: TGTGCCAGCAGGGGATTTTTCGGGGATTCCTACGAGCAGTACTTC. This gives the protein CASRGFFGDSYEQYF. The J gene is TRBJ2-7, the V gene TRBV6-5; tentatively, D is TRBD2 (5 bases). Germline lookup yields CDR1 MNHEY and CDR2 SVGAGI. Trimming pared 6 bases from V and 1 base from J, leaving 16 bases between. The CDR3 has 15 amino acids.

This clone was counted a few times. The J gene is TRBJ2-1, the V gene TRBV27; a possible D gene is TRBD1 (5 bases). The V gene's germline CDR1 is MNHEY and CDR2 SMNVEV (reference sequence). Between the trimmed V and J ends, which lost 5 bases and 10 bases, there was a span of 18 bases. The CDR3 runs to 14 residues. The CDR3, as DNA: TGTGCCAGCAGTCCCCTCCCCTTGAGACAGGAGCAGTTCTTC. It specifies CASSPLPLRQEQFF.

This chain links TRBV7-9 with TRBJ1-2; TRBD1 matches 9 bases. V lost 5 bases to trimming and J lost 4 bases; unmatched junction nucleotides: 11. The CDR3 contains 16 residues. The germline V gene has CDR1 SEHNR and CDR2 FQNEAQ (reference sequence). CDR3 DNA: TGTGCCAGCAGCGCCGTTACAGGGGGCCGAGGCTATGGCTACACCTTC. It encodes CASSAVTGGRGYGYTF.

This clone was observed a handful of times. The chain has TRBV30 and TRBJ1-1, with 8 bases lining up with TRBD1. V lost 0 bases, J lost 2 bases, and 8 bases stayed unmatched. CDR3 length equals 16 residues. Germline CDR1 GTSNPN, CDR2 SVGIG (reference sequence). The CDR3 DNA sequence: TGTGCCTGGAGTGTCGGGACAGGAATTAAAAACACTGAAGCTTTCTTT. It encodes CAWSVGTGIKNTEAFF. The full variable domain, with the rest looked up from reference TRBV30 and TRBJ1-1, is SQTIHQWPATLVQPVGSPLSLECTVEGTSNPNLYWYRQAAGRGLQLLFYSVGIGQISSEVPQNLSASRPQDRQFILSSKKLLLSDSGFYLCAWSVGTGIKNTEAFFGQGTRLTVV.

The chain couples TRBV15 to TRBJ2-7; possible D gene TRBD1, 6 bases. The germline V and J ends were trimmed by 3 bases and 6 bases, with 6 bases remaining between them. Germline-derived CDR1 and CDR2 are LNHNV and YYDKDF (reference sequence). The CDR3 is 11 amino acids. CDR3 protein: CATSRGAEQYF. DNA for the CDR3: TGTGCCACCAGCAGGGGGGCCGAGCAGTACTTC.

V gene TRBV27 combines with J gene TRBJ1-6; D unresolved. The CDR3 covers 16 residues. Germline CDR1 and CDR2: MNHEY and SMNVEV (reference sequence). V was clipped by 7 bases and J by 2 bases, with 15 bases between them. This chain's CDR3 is CASNPDGETYNSPLHF. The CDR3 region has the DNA TGTGCCAGCAATCCGGACGGGGAAACCTATAATTCACCCCTCCACTTT.

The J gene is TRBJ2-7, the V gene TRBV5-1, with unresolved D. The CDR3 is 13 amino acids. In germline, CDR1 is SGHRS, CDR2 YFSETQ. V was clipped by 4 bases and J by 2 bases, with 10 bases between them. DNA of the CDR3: TGCGCCAGCAGCACGGACGGTACCTACGAGCAGTACTTC. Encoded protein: CASSTDGTYEQYF.

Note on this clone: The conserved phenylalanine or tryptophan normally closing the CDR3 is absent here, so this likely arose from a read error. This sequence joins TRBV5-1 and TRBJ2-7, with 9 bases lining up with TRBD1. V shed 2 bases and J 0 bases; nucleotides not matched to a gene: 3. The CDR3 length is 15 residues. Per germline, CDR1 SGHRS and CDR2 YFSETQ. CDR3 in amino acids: CASSFRDRASYEQYS. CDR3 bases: TGCGCCAGCAGCTTTCGGGACAGGGCCTCCTACGAGCAGTACTCC.

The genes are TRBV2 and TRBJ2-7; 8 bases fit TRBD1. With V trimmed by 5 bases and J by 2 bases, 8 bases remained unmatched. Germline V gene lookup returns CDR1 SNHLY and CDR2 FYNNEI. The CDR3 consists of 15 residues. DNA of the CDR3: TGTGCCAGCAGTCGACCGGGACAGGAAACCTACGAGCAGTACTTC. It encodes CASSRPGQETYEQYF.

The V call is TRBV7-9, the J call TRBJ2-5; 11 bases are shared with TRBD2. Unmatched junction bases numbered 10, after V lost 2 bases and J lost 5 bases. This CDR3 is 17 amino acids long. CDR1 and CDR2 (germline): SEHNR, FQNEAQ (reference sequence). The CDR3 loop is CASSLTVSGGASETQYF. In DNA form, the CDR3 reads TGTGCCAGCAGCTTAACCGTTAGCGGGGGGGCCTCCGAGACCCAGTACTTC.

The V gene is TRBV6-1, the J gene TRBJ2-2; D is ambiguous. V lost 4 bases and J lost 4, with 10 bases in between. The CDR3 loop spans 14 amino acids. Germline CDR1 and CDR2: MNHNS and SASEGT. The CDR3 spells CASSAGHATGELFF. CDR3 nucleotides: TGTGCCAGCAGTGCGGGCCACGCCACCGGGGAGCTGTTTTTT.